These 19 T cell receptor beta chains were sequenced from one sample in a study of CXCR3-negative and CXCR3-positive naive CD8 T cells. Overall study results and limits: Against CXCR3-negative naive cells, CXCR3-positive naive cells showed more hydrophobic TRB CDR3s.

Their recognized antigens are unknown. cDNA libraries for TRB were generated by 5' RACE incorporating UMI labels. TCRdb reprocessed the 5' RACE reads and reports one entry per CDR3 protein, with no DNA. In total, the table holds just under 90,000 distinct CDR3 sequences. The sample comprised naive CXCR3+ CD8+ T cells from blood. Subset meaning: CD45RO-CCR7+CD27+CD95- naive CD8+ T cells expressing CXCR3 (TNR3+). The receptors shown here come from a human donor in good health. Some clones in this sample may be carry-over from other donors' samples.

The J gene is TRBJ2-2, the V gene TRBV12-3 or TRBV12-4. The CDR3 contains 12 residues. The CDR3 reads CASSQDTGELFF.

This chain uses TRBV4-2 with TRBJ2-7; the TRBD1 assignment by TCRdb is unverifiable without DNA. CDR3 length: 17 amino acids. CDR1 is LGHNA, CDR2 YNFKEQ, per germline. CDR3 amino acids: CASSQGAGGGMYYEQYF.

The rearrangement uses TRBV10-3 and TRBJ1-5. The germline V gene has CDR1 ENHRY and CDR2 SYGVKD. The CDR3 spans 13 residues. The CDR3 here is CAISTVQNQPQHF.

V is TRBV5-1 and J is TRBJ2-1; TCRdb outputs TRBD2, but without DNA this stays unchecked. Germline-derived CDR1 and CDR2 are SGHRS and YFSETQ. The CDR3 loop spans 15 amino acids. The CDR3 region is CASSFGRGGNNEQFF.

The chain links TRBV28 to TRBJ2-2; the D call of TRBD1 rests on TCRdb alone, since no DNA is present to check it. The CDR3 has 15 amino acids. Germline values: CDR1 MDHEN, CDR2 SYDVKM. The CDR3 loop reads CASTLDRVNTGELFF.

J is TRBJ2-5 and V is TRBV12-3 or TRBV12-4; TCRdb reports TRBD1, a call that lacks DNA to check it against. This CDR3 has 13 amino acids. This CDR3 reads CASTPTGEETQYF.

The chain recombines TRBV5-1 with TRBJ2-2; checking the TCRdb D call of TRBD1 is not possible without DNA. The CDR3 spans 16 residues. The germline gives CDR1 SGHRS, CDR2 YFSETQ. CDR3 sequence reads: CASSRGGTGDTGELFF.

The chain joins TRBV5-5 to TRBJ2-3; there is no DNA to check the TCRdb D call of TRBD2. CDR3 size: 16 residues. Germline V gene data show CDR1 as SGHKS and CDR2 as YYEKEE (reference sequence). This CDR3 is CASSLAVAGGPDTQYF.

The chain uses TRBV15 and TRBJ1-2. The CDR3 totals 16 residues. Germline V lookup: CDR1 LNHNV, CDR2 YYDKDF (reference sequence). CDR3: CATSNPSRVVYYGYTF.

The CDR3 here is CASRPQGSGTEAFF. This rearrangement joins TRBV6-5 to TRBJ1-1; the D gene TCRdb calls, TRBD1, cannot be checked with no DNA. CDR3 size: 14 residues. Germline CDR1 is MNHEY and CDR2 is SVGAGI.

V and J are TRBV29-1 and TRBJ2-1. There are 14 residues in the CDR3. CDR1 is SQVTM, CDR2 ANQGSEA, per germline. This CDR3 is CSVDRLGSYNEQFF.

This sequence joins TRBV14 and TRBJ2-7; without DNA, the TCRdb call of TRBD1 cannot be checked. The CDR3 has 18 amino acids. The V gene's germline CDR1 is SGHDN and CDR2 FVKESK. The CDR3 reads CASSQVGPDREITYEQYF.

This rearrangement joins TRBV27 to TRBJ1-1. The CDR3 runs 12 residues. CDR1 MNHEY and CDR2 SMNVEV come from the germline V gene (reference sequence). CDR3 in amino acids: CASRGGYTEAFF.

The chain couples TRBV4-3 to TRBJ2-7; TCRdb outputs TRBD1, but without DNA this stays unchecked. The germline gives CDR1 LGHNA, CDR2 YSLEER. CDR3 length equals 18 residues. CDR3 residues: CASSQDLTGPDRPYEQYF.

The V and J genes are TRBV15 and TRBJ2-1. The CDR3 totals 17 residues. The germline V gene has CDR1 LNHNV and CDR2 YYDKDF (reference sequence). This CDR3 is CATSRDRGIGSYNEQFF.

The CDR3 spells CASSSPGDNEQFF. This rearrangement joins TRBV7-9 to TRBJ2-1; TCRdb returns TRBD1, unconfirmable since there is no DNA. CDR3 length: 13 amino acids. Per the germline V gene, CDR1 is SEHNR and CDR2 is FQNEAQ (reference sequence).

This chain connects TRBV7-6 to TRBJ2-7; TCRdb's assignment of TRBD1 cannot be checked, as there is no DNA. Germline V CDR1 and CDR2: SGHVS, FNYEAQ. This CDR3 comprises 16 residues. CDR3 sequence reads: CASSFGDGTGAYEQYF.

The chain joins TRBV29-1 to TRBJ2-5; TCRdb picks TRBD1, but there is no DNA to check that call. This CDR3 spans 13 amino acids. Germline loops: CDR1 SQVTM, CDR2 ANQGSEA. CDR3 protein: CSVVGHVGETQYF.

This chain's CDR3 is CASSLSPPRGRGEKLFF. The V call is TRBV12-3 or TRBV12-4, the J call TRBJ1-4; the D call of TRBD1 rests on TCRdb alone, since no DNA is present to check it. This CDR3 is built from 17 residues.